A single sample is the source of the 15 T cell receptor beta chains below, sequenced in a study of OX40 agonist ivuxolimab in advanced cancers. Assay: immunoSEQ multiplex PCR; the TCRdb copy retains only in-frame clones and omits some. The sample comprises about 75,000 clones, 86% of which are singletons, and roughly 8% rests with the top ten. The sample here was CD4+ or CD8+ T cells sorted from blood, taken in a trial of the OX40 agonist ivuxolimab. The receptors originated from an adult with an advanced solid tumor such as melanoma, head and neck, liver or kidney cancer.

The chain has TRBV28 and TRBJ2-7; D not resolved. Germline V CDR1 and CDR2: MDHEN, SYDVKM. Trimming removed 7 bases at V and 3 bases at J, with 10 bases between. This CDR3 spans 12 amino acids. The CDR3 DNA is TGTGCCAGCATAGGGAACCACTACGAGCAGTACTTC. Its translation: CASIGNHYEQYF.

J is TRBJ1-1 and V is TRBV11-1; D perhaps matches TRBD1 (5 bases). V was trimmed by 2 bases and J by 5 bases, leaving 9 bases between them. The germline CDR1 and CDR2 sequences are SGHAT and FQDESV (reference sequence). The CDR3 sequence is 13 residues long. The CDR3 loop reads CASSLTGGTEAFF. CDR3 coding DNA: TGTGCCAGCAGCTTAACAGGAGGGACTGAAGCTTTCTTT.

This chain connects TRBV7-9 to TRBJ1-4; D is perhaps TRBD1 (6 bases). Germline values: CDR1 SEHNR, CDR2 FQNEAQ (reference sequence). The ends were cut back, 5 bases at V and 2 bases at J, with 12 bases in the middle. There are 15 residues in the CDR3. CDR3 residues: CASSPQGSTNEKLFF. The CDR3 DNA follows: TGTGCCAGCAGCCCACAGGGTTCGACTAATGAAAAACTGTTTTTT.

CDR3 protein: CASRSPTAWGEQYF. In nucleotides, the CDR3 is TGTGCCAGCAGATCCCCCACAGCGTGGGGCGAGCAGTACTTC. The rearrangement uses TRBV6-5 and TRBJ2-7; the D is unclear. The CDR3 totals 14 residues. Trimming shortened V by 6 bases and J by 6 bases, and 18 bases separated the two germline ends. Germline V gene sequence: CDR1 MNHEY, CDR2 SVGAGI.

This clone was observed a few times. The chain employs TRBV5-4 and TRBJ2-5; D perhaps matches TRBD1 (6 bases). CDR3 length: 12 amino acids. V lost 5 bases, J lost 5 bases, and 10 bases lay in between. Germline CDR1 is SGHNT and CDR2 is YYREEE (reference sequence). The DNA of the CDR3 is TGTGCCAGCAGATCTACAGGGGAGACCCAGTACTTC. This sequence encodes CASRSTGETQYF.

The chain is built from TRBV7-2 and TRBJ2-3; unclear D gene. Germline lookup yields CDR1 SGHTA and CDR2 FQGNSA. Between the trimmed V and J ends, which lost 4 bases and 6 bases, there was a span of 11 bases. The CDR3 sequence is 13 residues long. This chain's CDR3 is CASSYLMGDTQYF. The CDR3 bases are TGTGCCAGCAGCTACCTCATGGGGGATACGCAGTATTTT.

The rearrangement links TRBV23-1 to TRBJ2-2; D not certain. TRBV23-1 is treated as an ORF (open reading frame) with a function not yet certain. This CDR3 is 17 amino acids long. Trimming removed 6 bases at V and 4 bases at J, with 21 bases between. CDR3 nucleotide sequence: TGCGCCAGCAGCCTAAGCGACACCACGAGACCCACCGGGGAGCTGTTTTTT. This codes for CASSLSDTTRPTGELFF.

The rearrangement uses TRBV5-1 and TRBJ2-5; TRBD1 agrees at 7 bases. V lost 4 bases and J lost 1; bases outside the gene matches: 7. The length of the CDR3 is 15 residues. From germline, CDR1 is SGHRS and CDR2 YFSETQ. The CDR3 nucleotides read TGCGCCAGCAGCATCACGACAGGGCTCCAAGAGACCCAGTACTTC. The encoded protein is CASSITTGLQETQYF. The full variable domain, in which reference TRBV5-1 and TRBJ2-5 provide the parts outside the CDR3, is KAGVTQTPRYLIKTRGQQVTLSCSPISGHRSVSWYQQTPGQGLQFLFEYFSETQRNKGNFPGRFSGRQFSNSRSEMNVSTLELGDSALYLCASSITTGLQETQYFGPGTRLLVL.

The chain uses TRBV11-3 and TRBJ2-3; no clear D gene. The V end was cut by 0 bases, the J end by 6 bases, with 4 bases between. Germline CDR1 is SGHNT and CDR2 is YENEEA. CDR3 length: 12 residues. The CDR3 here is CASSLDGDTQYF. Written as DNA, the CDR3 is TGTGCCAGCAGCTTAGACGGGGATACGCAGTATTTT. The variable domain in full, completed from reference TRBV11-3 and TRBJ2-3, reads EAGVVQSPRYKIIEKKQPVAFWCNPISGHNTLYWYLQNLGQGPELLIRYENEEAVDDSQLPKDRFSAERLKGVDSTLKIQPAELGDSAVYLCASSLDGDTQYFGPGTRLTVL.

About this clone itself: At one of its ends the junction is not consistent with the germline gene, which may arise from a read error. Written as DNA, the CDR3 is TGCGGTTTTGGGACAACGAGGAACACTGAAGCTTTCTTT. This translates into CGFGTTRNTEAFF. The rearrangement links TRBV30 to TRBJ1-1, with D possibly matching TRBD1 (6 bases). The CDR3 has 13 amino acids. The V gene's germline CDR1 is GTSNPN and CDR2 SVGIG (reference sequence).

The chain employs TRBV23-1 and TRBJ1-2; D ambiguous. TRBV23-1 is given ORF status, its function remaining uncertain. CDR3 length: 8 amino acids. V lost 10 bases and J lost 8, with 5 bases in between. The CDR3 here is CATRGYTF. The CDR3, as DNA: TGCGCCACGAGGGGCTACACCTTC.

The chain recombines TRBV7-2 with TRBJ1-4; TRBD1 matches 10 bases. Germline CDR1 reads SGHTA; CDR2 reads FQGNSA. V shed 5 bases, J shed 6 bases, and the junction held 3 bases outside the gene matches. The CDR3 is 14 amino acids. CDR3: CASSRGQGYEKLFF. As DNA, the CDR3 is TGTGCCAGCAGCCGGGGACAGGGGTATGAAAAACTGTTTTTT. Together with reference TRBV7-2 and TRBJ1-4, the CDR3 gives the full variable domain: GAGVSQSPSNKVTEKGKDVELRCDPISGHTALYWYRQSLGQGLEFLIYFQGNSAPDKSGLPSDRFSAERTGGSVSTLTIQRTQQEDSAVYLCASSRGQGYEKLFFGSGTQLSVL.

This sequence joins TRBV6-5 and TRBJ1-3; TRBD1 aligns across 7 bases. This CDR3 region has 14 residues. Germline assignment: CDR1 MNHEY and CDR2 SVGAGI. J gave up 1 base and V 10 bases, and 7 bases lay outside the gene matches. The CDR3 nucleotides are TGTGCCACCTCGAGGGGGCAATCTGGAAACACCATATATTTT. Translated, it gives CATSRGQSGNTIYF.

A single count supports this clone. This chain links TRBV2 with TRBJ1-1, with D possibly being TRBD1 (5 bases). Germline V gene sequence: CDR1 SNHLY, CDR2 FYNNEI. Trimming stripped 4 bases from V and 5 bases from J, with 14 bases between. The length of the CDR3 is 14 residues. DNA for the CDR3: TGTGCCAGCAGTGGGCGCAGGGTAGGGACTGAAGCTTTCTTT. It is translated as CASSGRRVGTEAFF.

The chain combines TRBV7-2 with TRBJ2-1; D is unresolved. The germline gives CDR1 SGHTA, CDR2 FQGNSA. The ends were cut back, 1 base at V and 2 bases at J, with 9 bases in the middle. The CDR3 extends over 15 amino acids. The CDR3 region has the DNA TGTGCCAGCAGCTTAGATAGTGGCCCCTACAATGAGCAGTTCTTC. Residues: CASSLDSGPYNEQFF.